The 27 T cell receptor beta chains reported below all come from one sample, sequenced in a study of shared clonotypes between healthy human individuals. Sequencing was performed with immunoSEQ multiplex PCR; in TCRdb, only in-frame clones are kept and a portion is missing. Here the sample spans about 380,000 clones, 95% to 97% being singletons. The sequencing input was memory CD8+ T cells sorted from blood. Noted subset: CD45RO+ cells pooled with CCR7-negative TemRA cells. These TCRs come from a man younger than 40 in good health.

The chain combines TRBV6-5 with TRBJ2-3; D unclear. This CDR3 region has 11 residues. V was pared by 6 bases and J by 6 bases, with 7 bases between. Germline lookup yields CDR1 MNHEY and CDR2 SVGAGI. CDR3 nucleotide sequence: TGTGCCAGCAGGTCCAGGGATACGCAGTATTTT. Protein product: CASRSRDTQYF.

J is TRBJ2-3 and V is TRBV27; 12 bases align to TRBD2. Trimming removed 4 bases from V and 2 bases from J; junction bases left unmatched: 19. Germline V gives CDR1 MNHEY, CDR2 SMNVEV (reference sequence). This CDR3 comprises 21 residues. This CDR3 is CASSSRQGRRGLAGITDTQYF. The DNA of the CDR3 is TGTGCCAGCAGTTCGAGACAGGGGAGGAGAGGACTAGCGGGAATCACAGATACGCAGTATTTT.

In this sample, this clone turned up a few times. The V gene is TRBV28, the J gene TRBJ1-2; 9 bases map to TRBD1. In germline, CDR1 is MDHEN, CDR2 SYDVKM. The V and J ends lost 10 bases and 6 bases, in that order; junction bases with no gene match: 9. CDR3 length equals 13 residues. DNA for the CDR3: TGTGCCATCCCGGACAGGGGCTTGAATGGCTACACCTTC. As protein: CAIPDRGLNGYTF.

This chain uses TRBV20-1 with TRBJ2-7; D may match TRBD1 or TRBD2 (5 bases each). V was pared by 7 bases and J by 5 bases, with 12 bases between. Per germline, CDR1 DFQATT and CDR2 SNEGSKA (reference sequence). This CDR3 contains 11 residues. CDR3: CSEWDGHEQYF. The CDR3, as DNA: TGCAGTGAGTGGGACGGCCACGAGCAGTACTTC.

As regards this clone: The sample carries other DNA sequences with the same CDR3. This chain uses TRBV18 with TRBJ2-1; 9 nucleotides match TRBD2. With V trimmed by 2 bases and J by 4 bases, 3 bases remained unmatched. Germline loops: CDR1 KGHSH, CDR2 LQKENI. CDR3 length: 15 residues. Here the CDR3 reads CASSPLAGEYNEQFF. In DNA, the CDR3 is TGTGCCAGCTCACCATTAGCGGGAGAGTACAATGAGCAGTTCTTC.

This chain uses TRBV28 with TRBJ2-5; D unclear. The CDR3 totals 20 residues. Trimming stripped 1 base from V and 4 bases from J, with 28 bases between. Germline loops: CDR1 MDHEN, CDR2 SYDVKM. The CDR3, as DNA: TGTGCCAGCAGTTTATTACCCAAAAAAAGCGACACCCAAAACGGAGAGACCCAGTACTTC. Protein: CASSLLPKKSDTQNGETQYF.

The chain is built from TRBV5-8 and TRBJ2-7, with 7 bases identical to TRBD1. Germline trimming cut 2 bases from V and 3 bases from J; bases unmatched to any gene: 14. The CDR3 is 17 amino acids. Germline values: CDR1 SGHTS, CDR2 YDEGEE. This chain's CDR3 is CASSLTQGDWNNYEQYF. CDR3 nucleotide sequence: TGTGCCAGCAGCTTAACCCAGGGGGATTGGAATAACTACGAGCAGTACTTC.

As for this clone: The sample has other DNA sequences that encode this CDR3 too. The chain combines TRBV5-1 with TRBJ2-5; 8 bases match TRBD1. J was trimmed by 5 bases and V by 0 bases; bases with no gene match: 0. CDR1 is SGHRS, CDR2 YFSETQ, per germline. The CDR3 is 13 residues long. The CDR3, as DNA: TGCGCCAGCAGCTTGGCAGGGGGCGAGACCCAGTACTTC. Its translation is CASSLAGGETQYF.

This sequence joins TRBV5-1 and TRBJ2-1; TRBD2 agrees at 7 bases. Germline V gives CDR1 SGHRS, CDR2 YFSETQ. CDR3 size: 18 residues. V dropped 3 bases and J dropped 0; count of bases not matched to a gene: 12. CDR3 in amino acids: CASSYRLAELSSYNEQFF. In DNA form, the CDR3 reads TGCGCCAGCAGCTATCGGCTAGCGGAGTTAAGCTCCTACAATGAGCAGTTCTTC.

The rearrangement links TRBV6-1 to TRBJ1-1; possibly TRBD1 for D (5 bases). CDR3 size: 13 residues. CDR1 is MNHNS, CDR2 SASEGT, per germline. The V end was cut by 2 bases, the J end by 6 bases, with 10 bases between. The CDR3 sequence: CASSETGRAEAFF. CDR3 sequence (DNA): TGTGCCAGCAGTGAAACGGGGCGCGCTGAAGCTTTCTTT.

This sequence joins TRBV6-5 and TRBJ1-2; D remains ambiguous. The V end was cut by 5 bases, the J end by 4 bases, with 5 bases between. Germline CDR1 MNHEY, CDR2 SVGAGI. This CDR3 comprises 11 residues. This chain's CDR3 is CASSGAYGYTF. In nucleotides, the CDR3 is TGTGCCAGCAGTGGAGCCTATGGCTACACCTTC.

A single count supports this clone. The V and J genes are TRBV2 and TRBJ1-3; D perhaps matches TRBD1 (5 bases). CDR3 size: 14 residues. Germline V gene lookup returns CDR1 SNHLY and CDR2 FYNNEI. Trimming removed 6 bases at V and 4 bases at J, with 13 bases between. This chain's CDR3 is CASSAGTGGNTIYF. The DNA for the CDR3 is TGTGCCAGCAGCGCCGGGACGGGAGGAAACACCATATATTTT.

This sequence joins TRBV27 and TRBJ1-5, with D perhaps TRBD1 (6 bases). The V end lost 2 bases, the J end lost 0 bases, and 8 bases lay between the germline ends. CDR3 size: 15 residues. Germline values: CDR1 MNHEY, CDR2 SMNVEV (reference sequence). The CDR3 sequence: CASSLNRDSNQPQHF. The CDR3 coding sequence is TGTGCCAGCAGTTTAAACAGGGATAGCAATCAGCCCCAGCATTTT.

This clone has only one observation. The CDR3 spells CAWSVQRTGADEQYF. In DNA, the CDR3 is TGTGCCTGGAGTGTACAGAGGACAGGGGCTGACGAGCAGTACTTC. The chain links TRBV30 to TRBJ2-7; 9 bases are shared with TRBD1. CDR1 is GTSNPN, CDR2 SVGIG, per germline (reference sequence). The V gene end was trimmed by 0 bases and the J gene end by 5 bases; junction bases not matched to a gene: 8. The CDR3 length is 15 residues.

The V and J genes are TRBV11-2 and TRBJ2-5; D perhaps matches TRBD2 (5 bases). There are 13 residues in the CDR3. CDR1 SGHAT and CDR2 FQNNGV come from the germline V gene. V lost 1 base to trimming and J lost 3 bases, with 6 bases between them. The CDR3 sequence: CASSLVGEETQYF. In DNA form, the CDR3 reads TGTGCCAGCAGCTTAGTCGGGGAAGAGACCCAGTACTTC.

The chain combines TRBV2 with TRBJ1-2, with 7 positions matching TRBD1. V was clipped by 5 bases and J by 6 bases; unmatched bases: 3. The CDR3 consists of 12 residues. Germline CDR1 SNHLY, CDR2 FYNNEI. CDR3 residues: CASSTTGNGYTF. The CDR3 bases are TGTGCCAGCAGTACGACAGGGAATGGCTACACCTTC.

On this clone itself: An end of the junction does not agree with germline; a read error may underlie this. The sample contains more than one DNA sequence encoding this CDR3. V usage is TRBV20-1 and J usage is TRBJ2-1; D unclear. There are 11 residues in the CDR3. CDR1 is DFQATT and CDR2 is SNEGSKA in the germline V gene (reference sequence). In DNA, the CDR3 is TGCAGCGCTAAATCCACCGATGAGCAGTTCTTC. Amino acid sequence: CSAKSTDEQFF.

The chain couples TRBV5-1 to TRBJ1-2; D perhaps matches TRBD1 (5 bases). The V gene's germline CDR1 is SGHRS and CDR2 YFSETQ. The CDR3 has 13 amino acids. The ends were cut back, 0 bases at V and 7 bases at J, with 10 bases in the middle. The CDR3 DNA sequence: TGCGCCAGCAGCTTGGCCGGGGGACGTGGCTACACCTTC. Its protein is CASSLAGGRGYTF.

The chain joins TRBV28 to TRBJ1-1, with a possible D match to TRBD1 (5 bases). V shed 5 bases and J shed 0 bases, with 10 bases lying between them. The CDR3 covers 14 residues. Germline V gene sequence: CDR1 MDHEN, CDR2 SYDVKM. The CDR3 coding sequence is TGTGCCAGCAGTCGGGGGTACTTGAACACTGAAGCTTTCTTT. Protein: CASSRGYLNTEAFF.

The J gene is TRBJ2-1, the V gene TRBV4-1, with 8 nucleotides matching TRBD1. The germline CDR1 and CDR2 sequences are MGHRA and YSYEKL. This CDR3 is 16 amino acids long. J lost 7 bases, V lost 3 bases, and 11 bases had no gene match. The CDR3 nucleotides are TGCGCCAGCAGCCAGATCCGACAGGGGCGAAGTAATGAGCAGTTCTTC. Amino acid sequence: CASSQIRQGRSNEQFF.

The chain couples TRBV19 to TRBJ2-7; D is unclear. The V end lost 1 base, the J end lost 2 bases, and 9 bases lay between the germline ends. Germline V gives CDR1 LNHDA, CDR2 SQIVND (reference sequence). This CDR3 region has 14 residues. CDR3 protein: CASSIVSGAYEQYF. CDR3 nucleotide sequence: TGTGCCAGTAGTATAGTATCAGGAGCCTACGAGCAGTACTTC.

The rearrangement uses TRBV30 and TRBJ1-5; TRBD1 is a possible D gene (5 bases). Germline CDR1 is GTSNPN and CDR2 is SVGIG (reference sequence). The V end lost 0 bases, the J end lost 5 bases, and 11 bases lay between the germline ends. The CDR3 is 14 amino acids. The DNA for the CDR3 is TGTGCCTGGAGTGTACGGGGCCTCCATCAGCCCCAGCATTTT. Amino acid sequence: CAWSVRGLHQPQHF.

The chain has TRBV11-2 and TRBJ2-7, with D uncertain. V was pared by 5 bases and J by 4 bases, with 12 bases between. This CDR3 has 13 residues. The germline CDR1 and CDR2 sequences are SGHAT and FQNNGV. CDR3 DNA sequence: TGTGCCAGCAGCCACTCAATAGGATACGAGCAGTACTTC. Translated, it gives CASSHSIGYEQYF.

The chain is built from TRBV2 and TRBJ2-1; a possible D gene is TRBD1 (6 bases). The CDR3 is 12 residues long. Germline CDR1 and CDR2: SNHLY and FYNNEI. Trimming removed 6 bases at V and 7 bases at J, with 10 bases between. CDR3 DNA sequence: TGTGCCAGCAGGGCCAGGGGAAATGAGCAGTTCTTC. Residues: CASRARGNEQFF.

The J gene is TRBJ2-6, the V gene TRBV2; D might be TRBD1 (5 bases). Germline CDR1 reads SNHLY; CDR2 reads FYNNEI. CDR3 length: 13 residues. V was cut by 5 bases and J by 3 bases, with 5 bases left in between. CDR3 nucleotide sequence: TGTGCCAGCAGTCAGGGTGGGGCCAACGTCCTGACTTTC. It yields the protein CASSQGGANVLTF. Using reference TRBV2 and TRBJ2-6 for the parts outside the CDR3, the full variable domain is EPEVTQTPSHQVTQMGQEVILRCVPISNHLYFYWYRQILGQKVEFLVSFYNNEISEKSEIFDDQFSVERPDGSNFTLKIRSTKLEDSAMYFCASSQGGANVLTFGAGSRLTVL.

This clone was found once. The chain has TRBV30 and TRBJ2-7, with TRBD2 matching over 7 bases. The germline gives CDR1 GTSNPN, CDR2 SVGIG (reference sequence). Losses at the gene ends were 0 bases for V and 3 bases for J; bases not matched to a gene: 5. The CDR3 has 14 amino acids. As DNA, the CDR3 is TGTGCCTGGAGTGTCACGGGAGGATACTACGAGCAGTACTTC. This codes for CAWSVTGGYYEQYF. Drawing the rest from reference TRBV30 and TRBJ2-7, the complete variable domain is SQTIHQWPATLVQPVGSPLSLECTVEGTSNPNLYWYRQAAGRGLQLLFYSVGIGQISSEVPQNLSASRPQDRQFILSSKKLLLSDSGFYLCAWSVTGGYYEQYFGPGTRLTVT.

The V and J genes are TRBV6-5 and TRBJ2-7; 8 bases are a match to TRBD2. Germline CDR1 reads MNHEY; CDR2 reads SVGAGI. The trim removed 7 bases at V and 2 bases at J, leaving 7 bases unmatched. The CDR3 is 14 amino acids. The CDR3 nucleotides are TGTGCCAGCACCGCGAGCGGGGGCCCCTACGAGCAGTACTTC. Its protein is CASTASGGPYEQYF.